The clone carrying this T cell receptor beta chain has just a few counts. This specimen comes from a study of regulatory T cells in long-lasting Graves disease. V lost 2 bases to trimming and J lost 0 bases, with 14 bases between them. This CDR3 has 17 residues. Germline CDR1 is SGDLS and CDR2 is YYNGEE. Sample time point: newly diagnosed GD, antithyroid drugs for less than 3 months. PBMCs provided the RNA from which the TCR library was made. For TCR beta, libraries came from iRepertoire HTBI primers and Arm-PCR of CDR3 regions. TCRdb analysed the multiplex PCR reads with MiXCR anew, one entry per CDR3 protein. There are about 460,000 distinct CDR3 sequences in the sample; 12% to 15% occur only once, and around a sixth lies in the top ten. The same sample was also used in a study of T cells in Graves' hyperthyroidism and ophthalmopathy.

Sequenced here: peripheral blood mononuclear cells (PBMCs), sampled at new diagnosis, from a patient treated with antithyroid drugs. This sequence originates from a woman between 50 and 59 years old with Graves disease. The chain employs TRBV9 and TRBJ2-2; D remains unclear. CDR3 region: CASSVSLVGANTGELFF. The CDR3 nucleotides are TGTGCCAGCAGCGTGTCCTTAGTTGGGGCGAACACCGGGGAGCTGTTTTTT.